This T cell receptor (beta chain) was retrieved from a study of cytomegalovirus exposure and HLA in healthy donors. This CDR3 region has 15 residues. CDR1 and CDR2 (germline): LNHDA, SQIVND (reference sequence). V shed 8 bases, J shed 7 bases, and the junction held 13 bases outside the gene matches. The primer mix had 60 Vbeta and 13 Jbeta primers. Assay used: immunoSEQ multiplex PCR; TCRdb lists only in-frame clones, some missing. The sample shows around 150,000 clones, roughly 85% of them seen only once. This clone has just a few counts. The antigen is undetermined. General study findings and limits: A likely sequencing artifact accounted for one observed cluster of highly shared sequence variants. A prior analysis recorded that most TCR beta V segments were productive about 87% or about 30% of the time. The authors confirmed in vitro that a few CMV-associated chains were specific for CMV antigens.

V gene TRBV19 combines with J gene TRBJ1-5, with TRBD1 identical over 8 bases. The receptor's source is a man in his forties or fifties in good health and CMV-seropositive. Specimen: PBMCs. CDR3 sequence reads: CASHSGAGGGQPQHF. Written as DNA, the CDR3 is TGTGCCAGTCACTCCGGGGCAGGGGGCGGCCAGCCCCAGCATTTT.